Below are 10 T cell receptor beta chains sequenced from a single sample in a study of T cell repertoires in cytomegalovirus infection. These receptors' targets are unknown. TCRdb redid the calling of the reads with MiXCR, one entry per CDR3 protein. The table includes roughly 500,000 distinct CDR3 sequences, 30% to 35% detected once. The sample here was cultured PBMCs, taken from culture after CMV antigen stimulation. The source is a human donor in good health (CMV status not recorded). Some clones in this sample may be carry-over from other donors' samples.

This clonotype was seen more than once but under ten times. The chain uses TRBV12-3 or TRBV12-4 and TRBJ1-1; TRBD1 might be the D (5 bases). The CDR3 is 14 amino acids. Deletions cut 6 bases from V and 5 bases from J, with 16 bases between. The CDR3 loop is CASSLGTDGTEAFF. The CDR3 DNA is TGTGCCAGCAGCCTCGGGACCGACGGGACTGAAGCTTTCTTT.

This clonotype occurred a few times. The rearrangement uses TRBV27 and TRBJ1-2, with D unclear. CDR1 is MNHEY and CDR2 is SMNVEV in the germline V gene (reference sequence). This CDR3 contains 13 residues. The V end lost 5 bases, the J end lost 4 bases, and 11 bases lay between the germline ends. Here the CDR3 reads CASSLGPSYGYTF. The CDR3 nucleotides read TGTGCCAGCAGTCTAGGACCCAGCTATGGCTACACCTTC.

J is TRBJ2-1 and V is TRBV6-5; 8 positions match TRBD2. This CDR3 comprises 15 residues. Per germline, CDR1 MNHEY and CDR2 SVGAGI. J gave up 10 bases and V 2 bases, and 10 bases lay outside the gene matches. As DNA, the CDR3 is TGTGCCAGCAGTTACATGTCCAGCGGGAGTACAGAGCAGTTCTTC. This sequence encodes CASSYMSSGSTEQFF.

There are a few counts of this clonotype. The chain carries TRBV27 and TRBJ2-6; 10 positions match TRBD1. The V and J ends lost 6 bases and 1 base, in that order; junction bases with no gene match: 9. The CDR3 has 18 amino acids. Germline lookup yields CDR1 MNHEY and CDR2 SMNVEV (reference sequence). The CDR3 nucleotides read TGTGCCAGCAGAAGACAGGGGGCGATAGTGTCTGGGGCCAACGTCCTGACTTTC. Protein product: CASRRQGAIVSGANVLTF.

The chain is built from TRBV11-3 and TRBJ2-3, with 9 bases lining up with TRBD2. The CDR3 consists of 16 residues. Germline CDR1 is SGHNT and CDR2 is YENEEA. V lost 6 bases and J lost 2; bases outside the gene matches: 9. CDR3 in amino acids: CASSYEREVDTDTQYF. In DNA, the CDR3 is TGTGCCAGCAGTTACGAGCGGGAGGTGGACACAGATACGCAGTATTTT.

The chain joins TRBV29-1 to TRBJ2-5, with D hard to call. Between the trimmed V and J ends, which lost 3 bases and 5 bases, there was a span of 19 bases. The germline V gene has CDR1 SQVTM and CDR2 ANQGSEA. CDR3 length: 15 amino acids. This chain's CDR3 is CSVDGVGLGRETQYF. The CDR3 DNA is TGCAGCGTTGATGGAGTGGGCCTCGGCAGGGAGACCCAGTACTTC.

This clonotype was seen a few times. The rearrangement links TRBV28 to TRBJ2-7; 10 bases match TRBD2. The germline CDR1 and CDR2 sequences are MDHEN and SYDVKM. The CDR3 totals 16 residues. Trimming removed 3 bases from V and 7 bases from J; junction bases left unmatched: 12. The CDR3 reads CASSFPGASGRGEQYV. CDR3 DNA: TGTGCCAGCAGTTTCCCCGGGGCTAGCGGGAGAGGTGAGCAGTACGTC.

The CDR3: CASSQPGPLAHADTQYF. The CDR3 DNA is TGTGCCAGCAGTCAACCGGGACCGCTGGCTCACGCAGATACGCAGTATTTT. The V gene is TRBV6-5, the J gene TRBJ2-3; D could derive from TRBD1 or TRBD2 (5 bases each). Germline CDR1 MNHEY, CDR2 SVGAGI. There are 17 residues in the CDR3. V lost 5 bases and J 4 bases, leaving 22 bases between the germline ends.

This clonotype was observed a handful of times. The gene calls are TRBV28 and TRBJ2-4; D gene uncertain. Looked up from germline, CDR1 is MDHEN and CDR2 is SYDVKM. The CDR3 totals 14 residues. V lost 2 bases, J lost 2 bases, and 7 bases lay in between. The CDR3 loop reads CASSLRMPKNIQYF. The CDR3 DNA is TGTGCCAGCAGTTTAAGGATGCCCAAAAACATTCAGTACTTC.

This clonotype was picked up a small number of times. This chain connects TRBV2 to TRBJ2-3, with 8 bases lining up with TRBD1. Germline trimming cut 10 bases from V and 6 bases from J; bases unmatched to any gene: 12. This CDR3 has 14 residues. Germline V gives CDR1 SNHLY, CDR2 FYNNEI. The CDR3 DNA follows: TGTGCCACCAAGGAGAGACAGGGGATGGATACGCAGTATTTT. Translated: CATKERQGMDTQYF.